The subject of this entry is one TCR beta chain. The antigen it recognizes is unknown. Per-nucleotide qualities are absent, and no much larger clonotype sits a single base away. The library was obtained by PCR. The sequencer listed for this sample is Illumina HiSeq 2500. TCR libraries were prepared with molecular barcoding, using unique molecular identifiers to normalize TCRbeta repertoire quantification. The public reads were reanalyzed by TCRdb: fastp trimming at Q25, MiXCR alignment, in-frame beta chains only. CDR3 protein sequences are deduplicated, and each keeps its most common genes and DNA. The sample records 500,000 to 600,000 distinct CDR3 sequences, approximately 29% of which are singletons. More than 2% of the sample goes to the ten largest clones. These data belong to a study of T-cell reconstitution after alpha-beta-depleted transplantation in children (dated by TCRdb to the mid-2010s). Some background on the complete study: The study quantitatively tracked T-cell immune reconstitution after TCRalphabeta/CD19-depleted allogeneic hematopoietic cell transplantation in children using TCR repertoire profiling.

The germline V gene (reference sequence) supplies CDR1 LNHDA and CDR2 SQIVND. The junction shows trimming of 10 bases on V and 5 bases on J, and the gene matches do not reach 17 bases of it. Spanning cysteine to phenylalanine, the CDR3 consists of 15 amino acids. The entry retains the CDR3 DNA only, 45 bases that are in frame from base 1. The sequence derives from a human donor who donated a stem cell graft to a child with aplastic anemia. Recombination linked TRBV19 to TRBJ2-7, with 7 central nucleotides matching TRBD2. The material sequenced was PBMCs from the stem cell graft donor, taken from the stem cell graft. The CDR3 amino acid sequence is: CATSNPGGKSNEQYF. The sequenced DNA is TGTGCCACCTCCAACCCCGGGGGGAAGAGCAACGAGCAGTACTTC.